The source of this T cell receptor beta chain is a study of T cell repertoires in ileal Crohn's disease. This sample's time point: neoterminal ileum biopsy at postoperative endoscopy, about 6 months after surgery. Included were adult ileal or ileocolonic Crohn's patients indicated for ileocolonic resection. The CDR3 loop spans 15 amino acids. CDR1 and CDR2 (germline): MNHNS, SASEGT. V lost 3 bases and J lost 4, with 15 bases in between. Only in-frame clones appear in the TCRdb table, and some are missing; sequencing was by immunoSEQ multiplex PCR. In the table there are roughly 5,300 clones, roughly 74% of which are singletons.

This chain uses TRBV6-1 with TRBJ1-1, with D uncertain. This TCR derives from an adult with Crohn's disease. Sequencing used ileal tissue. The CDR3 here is CASSEESLRSTEAFF. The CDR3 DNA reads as TGTGCCAGCAGTGAGGAGTCCCTCAGGAGCACTGAAGCTTTCTTT.